This T cell receptor (beta chain) was retrieved from a study of cytomegalovirus exposure and HLA in healthy donors (dated by TCRdb to 2015 to 2018). In terms of the full investigation: According to a later analysis, one platform produced both the 100 to 150 validation repertoires and the approximately 600 repertoires of the first cohort. The study was designed to test whether signatures of past pathogen exposure could be identified by cataloging public T cell receptors. In addition to the first cohort of 666 subjects, a separate validation cohort of 130 or so different subjects was used. To predict cytomegalovirus infection status, the study brought together high-throughput TCR immunosequencing, statistical association of individual TCRs with disease status, and machine learning.

Separate from the approximately 700-subject first cohort, the validation cohort of 90 to 150 subjects was the group to which the donors belonged. Details on this clone: What this receptor recognizes is not known. There are no base qualities to consult, and no much larger clone falls within one base.

On the study overall, not on this receptor specifically: Across donors, most TCR sequences were observed very rarely, whereas some public TCRs were present in many individuals. The classifier was reported to diagnose cytomegalovirus status with high specificity and sensitivity in both the original cohort and the validation cohort. The study gave a list of over 150 TCR beta chains associated with cytomegalovirus. Of the cluster scores, 90% to 95% were above 0 in a later analysis, which found that TCRs clustered in the first cohort also tended to co-occur in the 95 to 150 validation repertoires. In vitro tests confirmed that three of the cytomegalovirus-associated TCR beta chains recognize cytomegalovirus antigens. A later analysis had no HLA typing for the validation cohort, so co-occurrence there was scored across all 130 or so repertoires. The authors suggested that the approach could potentially be generalized to other disease states and immunological phenotypes.

V is pared back by 5 bases and J by 0 bases, with 17 bases lying between the germline termini. CDR1 and CDR2 are read off the germline V gene as MGHRA and YSYEKL. The CDR3 measures 17 amino acids from cysteine to phenylalanine. Only the CDR3 part of the read is kept: 51 bases, read in frame from the first base. Library prep was done by the immunoSEQ multiplex PCR assay. The paper's processing steps were these. A statistical classification framework was developed to diagnose cytomegalovirus status using the catalog of TCR beta chain sequences. Entries here come from immuneACCESS through TCRdb and include only in-frame sequences with V and J called. Some clones fail to appear in such tables; in the studies checked, an unresolved V gene covers under half of the shortfall, and the cause of the remainder is unknown. V and J calls and clone size are copied from that table; D and trimming were computed from the DNA. The sample table contains about 160,000 clones; only one count was recorded for approximately 88% of them. 10% of the sample belongs to the ten largest clones.

This sequence originates from a man aged 25-40 years in good health and CMV-seropositive. The sample was PBMCs. The chain was built from TRBV4-1 and TRBJ2-4; the D gene lacks a confident call. The nucleotide sequence reads as follows: TGCGCCAGCAGCTCCAATATTCAGAACCGAGCCAAAAACATTCAGTACTTC. Its amino acids are CASSSNIQNRAKNIQYF.